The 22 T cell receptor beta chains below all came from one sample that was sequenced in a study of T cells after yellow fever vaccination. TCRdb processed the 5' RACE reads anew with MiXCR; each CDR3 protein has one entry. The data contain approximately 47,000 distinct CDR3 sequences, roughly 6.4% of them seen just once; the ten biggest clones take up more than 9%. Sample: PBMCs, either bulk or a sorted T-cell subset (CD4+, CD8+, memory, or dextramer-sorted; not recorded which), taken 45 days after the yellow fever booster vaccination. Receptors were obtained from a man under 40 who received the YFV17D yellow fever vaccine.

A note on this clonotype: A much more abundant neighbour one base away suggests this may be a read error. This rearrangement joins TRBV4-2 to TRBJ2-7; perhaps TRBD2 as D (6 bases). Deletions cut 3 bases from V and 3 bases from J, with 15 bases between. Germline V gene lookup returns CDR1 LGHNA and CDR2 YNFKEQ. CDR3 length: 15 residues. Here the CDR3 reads CASSHPRASDYEQYF. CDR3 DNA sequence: TGTGCCAGCAGCCACCCCAGGGCTAGCGACTACGAGCAGTACTTC.

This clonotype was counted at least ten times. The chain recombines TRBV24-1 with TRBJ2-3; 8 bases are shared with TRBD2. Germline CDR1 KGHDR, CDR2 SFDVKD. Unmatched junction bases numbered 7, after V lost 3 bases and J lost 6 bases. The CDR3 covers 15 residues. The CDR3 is CATSDPRTSRDTQYF. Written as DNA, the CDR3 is TGTGCCACCAGTGATCCGCGGACTAGCCGGGATACGCAGTATTTT.

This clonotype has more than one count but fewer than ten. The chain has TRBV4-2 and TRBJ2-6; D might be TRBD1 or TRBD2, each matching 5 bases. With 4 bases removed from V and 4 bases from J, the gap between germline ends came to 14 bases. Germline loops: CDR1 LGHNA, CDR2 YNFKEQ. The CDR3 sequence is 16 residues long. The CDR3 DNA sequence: TGTGCCAGCAGCCTGGAGGATGGGACGGGGGCCAACGTCCTGACTTTC. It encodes CASSLEDGTGANVLTF.

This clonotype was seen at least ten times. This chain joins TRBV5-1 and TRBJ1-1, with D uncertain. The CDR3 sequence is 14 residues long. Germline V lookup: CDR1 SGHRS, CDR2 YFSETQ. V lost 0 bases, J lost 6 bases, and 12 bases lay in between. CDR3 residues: CASSLVVGKAEAFF. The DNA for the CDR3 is TGCGCCAGCAGCTTGGTTGTAGGGAAGGCTGAAGCTTTCTTT.

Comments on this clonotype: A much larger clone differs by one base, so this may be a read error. CDR3 amino acids: CSARRLKETQYF. The CDR3 nucleotides are TGCAGTGCGCGTAGACTCAAAGAGACCCAGTACTTC. This rearrangement joins TRBV20-1 to TRBJ2-5; no reliable D call. Looked up from germline, CDR1 is DFQATT and CDR2 is SNEGSKA (reference sequence). Trimming pared 6 bases from V and 3 bases from J, leaving 11 bases between. The CDR3 is made up of 12 amino acids.

The CDR3 coding sequence is TGTGCCAGCAGCCCCGGACTAGCGGGAGCTCGGGACATTCAGTACTTC. Translation gives CASSPGLAGARDIQYF. The V call is TRBV5-7, the J call TRBJ2-4; TRBD2 agrees at 13 bases. TRBV5-7 is an ORF; its function is uncertain. This CDR3 is built from 16 residues. V was clipped by 4 bases and J by 8 bases; unmatched bases: 9.

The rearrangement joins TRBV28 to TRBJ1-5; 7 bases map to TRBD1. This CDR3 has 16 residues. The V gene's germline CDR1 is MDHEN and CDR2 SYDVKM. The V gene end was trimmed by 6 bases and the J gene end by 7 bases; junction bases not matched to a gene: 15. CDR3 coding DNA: TGTGCCAGCAGCTCACTTACCCGGACAGGAGGGCAGCCCCAGCATTTT. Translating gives CASSSLTRTGGQPQHF.

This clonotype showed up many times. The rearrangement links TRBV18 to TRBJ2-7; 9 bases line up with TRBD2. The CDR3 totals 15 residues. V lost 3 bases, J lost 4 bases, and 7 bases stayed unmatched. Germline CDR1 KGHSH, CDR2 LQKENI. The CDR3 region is CASSPPTSGGYEQYF. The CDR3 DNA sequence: TGTGCCAGCTCACCCCCGACTAGCGGAGGGTACGAGCAGTACTTC.

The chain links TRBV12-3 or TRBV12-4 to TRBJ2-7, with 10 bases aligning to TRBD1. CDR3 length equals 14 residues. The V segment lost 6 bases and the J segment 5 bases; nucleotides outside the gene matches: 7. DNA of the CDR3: TGTGCCAGCAGCCGGACAGGGGGAGTCCACGAGCAGTACTTC. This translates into CASSRTGGVHEQYF.

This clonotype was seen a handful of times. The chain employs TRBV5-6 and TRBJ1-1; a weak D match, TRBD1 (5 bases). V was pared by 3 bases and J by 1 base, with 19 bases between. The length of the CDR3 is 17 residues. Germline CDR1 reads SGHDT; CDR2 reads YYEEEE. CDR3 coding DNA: TGTGCCAGCAGCTCACAGGAAAAACGGACCAAGAACACTGAAGCTTTCTTT. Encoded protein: CASSSQEKRTKNTEAFF. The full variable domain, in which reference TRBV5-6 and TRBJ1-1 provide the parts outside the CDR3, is DAGVTQSPTHLIKTRGQQVTLRCSPKSGHDTVSWYQQALGQGPQFIFQYYEEEERQRGNFPDRFSGHQFPNYSSELNVNALLLGDSALYLCASSSQEKRTKNTEAFFGQGTRLTVV.

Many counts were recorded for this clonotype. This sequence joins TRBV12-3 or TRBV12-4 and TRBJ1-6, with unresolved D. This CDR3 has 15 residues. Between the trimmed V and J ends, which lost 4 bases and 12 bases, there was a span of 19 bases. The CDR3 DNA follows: TGTGCCAGCAGTTACGGACCTCCGTATAAGTTACCCCTCCACTTT. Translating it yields CASSYGPPYKLPLHF.

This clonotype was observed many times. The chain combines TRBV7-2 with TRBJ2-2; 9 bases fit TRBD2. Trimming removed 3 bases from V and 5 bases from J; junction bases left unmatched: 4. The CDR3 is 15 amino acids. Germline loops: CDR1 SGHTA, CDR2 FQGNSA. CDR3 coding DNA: TGTGCCAGCAGCTTGGCGGGAGGGAAAACCGGGGAGCTGTTTTTT. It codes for CASSLAGGKTGELFF.

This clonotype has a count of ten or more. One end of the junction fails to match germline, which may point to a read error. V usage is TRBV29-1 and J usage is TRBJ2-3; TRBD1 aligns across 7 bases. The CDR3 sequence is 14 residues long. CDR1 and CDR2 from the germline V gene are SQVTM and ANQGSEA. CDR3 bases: TGCAGCGTAGCCCCGACAGGGTTCACAAATACGCAGTATTTT. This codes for CSVAPTGFTNTQYF.

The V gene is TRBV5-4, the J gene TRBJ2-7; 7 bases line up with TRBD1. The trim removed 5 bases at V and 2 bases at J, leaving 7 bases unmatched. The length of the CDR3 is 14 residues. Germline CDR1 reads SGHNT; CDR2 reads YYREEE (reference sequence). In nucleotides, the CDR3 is TGTGCCAGCAGTCGACAGGGTACCACCTACGAGCAGTACTTC. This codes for CASSRQGTTYEQYF.

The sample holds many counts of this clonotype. CDR3 sequence reads: CASSLNTYEQYF. CDR3 in DNA: TGTGCCAGCAGCTTAAACACCTACGAGCAGTACTTC. The rearrangement links TRBV5-6 to TRBJ2-7; D unclear. Trimming shortened V by 2 bases and J by 2 bases, and 5 bases separated the two germline ends. Looked up from germline, CDR1 is SGHDT and CDR2 is YYEEEE. The CDR3 covers 12 residues.

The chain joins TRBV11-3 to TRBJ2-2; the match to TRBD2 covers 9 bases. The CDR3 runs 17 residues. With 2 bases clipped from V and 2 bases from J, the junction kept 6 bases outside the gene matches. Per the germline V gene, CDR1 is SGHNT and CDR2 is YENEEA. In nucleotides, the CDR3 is TGTGCCAGCAGCTTATTAAAGACTAGCGGAAACACCGGGGAGCTGTTTTTT. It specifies CASSLLKTSGNTGELFF.

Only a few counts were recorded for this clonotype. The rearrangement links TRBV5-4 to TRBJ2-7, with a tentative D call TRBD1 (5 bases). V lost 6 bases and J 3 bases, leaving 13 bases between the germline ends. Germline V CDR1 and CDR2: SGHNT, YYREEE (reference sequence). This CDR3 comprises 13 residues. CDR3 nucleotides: TGTGCCAGCAAAACAGGACCTGACTACGAGCAGTACTTC. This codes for CASKTGPDYEQYF.

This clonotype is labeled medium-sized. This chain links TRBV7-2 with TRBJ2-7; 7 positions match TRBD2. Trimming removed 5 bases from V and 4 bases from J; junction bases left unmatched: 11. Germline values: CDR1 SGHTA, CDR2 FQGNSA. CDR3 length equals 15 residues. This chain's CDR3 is CASSLGGGGKYEQYF. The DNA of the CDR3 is TGTGCCAGCAGCCTTGGGGGGGGTGGGAAGTACGAGCAGTACTTC.

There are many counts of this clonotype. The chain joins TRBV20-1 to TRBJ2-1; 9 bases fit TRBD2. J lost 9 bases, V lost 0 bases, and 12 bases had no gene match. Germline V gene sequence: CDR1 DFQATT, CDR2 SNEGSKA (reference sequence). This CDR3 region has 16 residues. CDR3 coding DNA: TGCAGTGCTAGAGATACCCTCCTAGCGGGACTAACTGAGCAGTTCTTC. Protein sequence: CSARDTLLAGLTEQFF.

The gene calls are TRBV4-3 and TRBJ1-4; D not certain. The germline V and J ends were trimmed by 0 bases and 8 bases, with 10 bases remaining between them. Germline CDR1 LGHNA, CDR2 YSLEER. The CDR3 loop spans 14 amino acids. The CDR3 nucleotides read TGCGCCAGCAGCCAAGACTCGGGTGGGGAAAAACTGTTTTTT. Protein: CASSQDSGGEKLFF.

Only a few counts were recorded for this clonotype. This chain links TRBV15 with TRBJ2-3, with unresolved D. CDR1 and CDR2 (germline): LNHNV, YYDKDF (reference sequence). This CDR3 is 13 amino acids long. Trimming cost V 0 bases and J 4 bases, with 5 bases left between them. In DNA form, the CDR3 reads TGTGCCACCAGCAGAGATCCAGCAGATACGCAGTATTTT. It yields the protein CATSRDPADTQYF.

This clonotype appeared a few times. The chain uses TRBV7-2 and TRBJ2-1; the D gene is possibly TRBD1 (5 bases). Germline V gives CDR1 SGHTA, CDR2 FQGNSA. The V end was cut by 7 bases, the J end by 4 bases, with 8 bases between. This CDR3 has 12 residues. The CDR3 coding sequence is TGTGCCAGCACCCAGGGTTACAATGAGCAGTTCTTC. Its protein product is CASTQGYNEQFF.